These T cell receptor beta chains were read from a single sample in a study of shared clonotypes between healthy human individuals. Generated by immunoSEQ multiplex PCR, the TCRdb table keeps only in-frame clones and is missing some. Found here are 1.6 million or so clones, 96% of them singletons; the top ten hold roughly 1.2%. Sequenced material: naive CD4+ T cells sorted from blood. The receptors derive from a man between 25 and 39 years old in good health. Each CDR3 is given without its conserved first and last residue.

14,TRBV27,ASSLVGAKFNYGYT
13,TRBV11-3,ASSAGTSSYNEQF
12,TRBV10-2,ASSRDRVLNEQF
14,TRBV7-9,ASTRNLGVLLSGQF
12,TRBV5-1,ASSLGTANTEAF
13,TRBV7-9,ASSPSGTAYNEQF
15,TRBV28,ASSPGSAAGDTDTQY
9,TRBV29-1,SVEGRHEQF
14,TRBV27,ASSLSIVAGDNEQF
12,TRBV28,ASSPSQVNTEAF
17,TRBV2,ASSGRTSGRASGANVLT